A single sample is the source of the 14 T cell receptor beta chains below, sequenced in a study of PD-1 blockade in mismatch repair-deficient tumors (dated by TCRdb to about 2017). The library was produced with the immunoSEQ multiplex PCR assay. This is the immuneACCESS table as TCRdb keeps it, with only in-frame sequences that have V and J called. A part of the clones is gone; compared with another copy, unresolved V genes explain less than half, and the rest is unexplained. Present in this sample are 39,000 or so clones, roughly 84% of which were seen just once. Clones ranked in the top ten supply around 0.99% of the sample. The input for sequencing was PBMCs, taken roughly 39 weeks after starting pembrolizumab. The receptors shown here come from an adult with mismatch repair-deficient cancer.

The chain links TRBV19 to TRBJ2-7; D is perhaps TRBD1 (6 bases). The CDR3 extends over 13 amino acids. V was pared by 4 bases and J by 7 bases, with 14 bases between. CDR1 and CDR2 (germline): LNHDA, SQIVND (reference sequence). As DNA, the CDR3 is TGTGCCAGTAGTAAGGGACATTCAGGAGAGCAGTACTTC. Its protein product is CASSKGHSGEQYF.

The CDR3 DNA reads as TGTGCCAGCAGCGCGGGACTAGCGGACTACAATGAGCAGTTCTTC. This codes for CASSAGLADYNEQFF. The chain carries TRBV9 and TRBJ2-1, with 11 nucleotides matching TRBD2. CDR1 and CDR2 from the germline V gene are SGDLS and YYNGEE. The V segment lost 3 bases and the J segment 3 bases; nucleotides outside the gene matches: 2. The CDR3 is made up of 15 amino acids.

This chain joins TRBV5-1 and TRBJ2-7, with 8 positions matching TRBD2. Trimming took 5 bases from V and 6 from J; bases not matched to a gene: 16. The germline V gene encodes CDR1 SGHRS and CDR2 YFSETQ. The length of the CDR3 is 16 residues. The CDR3 sequence: CASSLTGLVYDSEQYF. The CDR3 coding sequence is TGCGCCAGCAGTCTTACGGGACTAGTGTATGACAGCGAGCAGTACTTC.

The rearrangement uses TRBV7-6 and TRBJ2-5, with TRBD1 matching 11 bases. The CDR3 is 15 residues long. CDR1 and CDR2 (germline): SGHVS, FNYEAQ. V dropped 5 bases and J dropped 7; count of bases not matched to a gene: 9. The chain's CDR3 is CASSQPQGQGGTQYF. In DNA, the CDR3 is TGTGCCAGCAGCCAACCTCAGGGACAGGGGGGGACCCAGTACTTC.

V and J are TRBV19 and TRBJ1-1; unclear D gene. This CDR3 is built from 15 residues. Germline V gene sequence: CDR1 LNHDA, CDR2 SQIVND (reference sequence). The ends were cut back, 0 bases at V and 5 bases at J, with 13 bases in the middle. This chain's CDR3 is CASSIDPRLWTEAFF. The CDR3 DNA sequence: TGTGCCAGTAGTATAGACCCCAGGTTGTGGACTGAAGCTTTCTTT.

In this sample, this clone turned up a few times. This chain links TRBV2 with TRBJ2-7; 11 nucleotides agree with TRBD2. Germline CDR1 reads SNHLY; CDR2 reads FYNNEI. This CDR3 has 16 residues. J gave up 4 bases and V 1 base, and 6 bases lay outside the gene matches. The CDR3 spells CASSEGGLAANYEQYF. As DNA, the CDR3 is TGTGCCAGCAGTGAAGGGGGACTAGCGGCAAATTACGAGCAGTACTTC.

This clone was detected only a few times. The V call is TRBV2, the J call TRBJ2-2; a possible D gene is TRBD2 (6 bases). The CDR3 length is 14 residues. Germline CDR1 is SNHLY and CDR2 is FYNNEI. V was cut by 6 bases and J by 7 bases, with 15 bases left in between. The CDR3 coding sequence is TGTGCCAGCAGACCGGGACTTAGGGTCGGGGAGCTGTTTTTT. Translated, it gives CASRPGLRVGELFF.

The rearrangement joins TRBV30 to TRBJ1-1; 8 nucleotides align to TRBD1. After removal of 8 bases from V and 1 base from J, the junction contained 6 bases not matched to a gene. Germline CDR1 GTSNPN, CDR2 SVGIG (reference sequence). The CDR3 runs 13 residues. The CDR3 is CARQGRGNTEAFF. Here the CDR3 DNA reads TGTGCCCGACAGGGGCGGGGGAACACTGAAGCTTTCTTT.

The V gene is TRBV18, the J gene TRBJ2-5, with a tentative D call TRBD1 (5 bases). Germline values: CDR1 KGHSH, CDR2 LQKENI. The CDR3 has 15 amino acids. Trimming removed 3 bases from V and 2 bases from J, with 13 bases in between. This chain's CDR3 is CASSPLSRGQETQYF. DNA of the CDR3: TGTGCCAGCTCACCGTTGTCAAGGGGACAAGAGACCCAGTACTTC.

The chain links TRBV28 to TRBJ2-1; 9 bases agree with TRBD2. This CDR3 comprises 13 residues. The germline V gene encodes CDR1 MDHEN and CDR2 SYDVKM. V was pared by 8 bases and J by 9 bases, with 8 bases of the junction left unmatched. CDR3 loop: CASVRTSVGEQFF. CDR3 in DNA: TGTGCCAGCGTCCGGACTAGCGTAGGTGAGCAGTTCTTC.

V gene TRBV5-1 combines with J gene TRBJ2-5; D perhaps matches TRBD1 (6 bases). CDR1 is SGHRS, CDR2 YFSETQ, per germline. The CDR3 is 14 amino acids. V was pared by 4 bases and J by 0 bases, with 10 bases between. The DNA for the CDR3 is TGCGCCAGCAGCCCCAACAGGGACCAAGAGACCCAGTACTTC. Encoded protein: CASSPNRDQETQYF.

The V gene is TRBV4-1, the J gene TRBJ1-4, with D unresolved. CDR3 length equals 19 residues. CDR1 MGHRA and CDR2 YSYEKL come from the germline V gene. V shed 1 base and J shed 0 bases, with 18 bases lying between them. The CDR3, as DNA: TGCGCCAGCAGCCAAGCCCGGCGGTCACCCTCTTCAACTAATGAAAAACTGTTTTTT. Amino acid sequence: CASSQARRSPSSTNEKLFF.

The sample holds a few counts of this clone. This chain connects TRBV5-1 to TRBJ1-4, with D perhaps matching TRBD1 (5 bases). This CDR3 spans 15 amino acids. Germline lookup yields CDR1 SGHRS and CDR2 YFSETQ. The V end lost 3 bases, the J end lost 2 bases, and 11 bases lay between the germline ends. CDR3 loop: CASSSKTATNEKLFF. The CDR3 DNA is TGCGCCAGCAGCTCGAAGACAGCGACTAATGAAAAACTGTTTTTT.

The V gene is TRBV19, the J gene TRBJ2-7; 8 positions agree with TRBD1. The CDR3 totals 12 residues. Germline lookup yields CDR1 LNHDA and CDR2 SQIVND (reference sequence). V lost 6 bases to trimming and J lost 13 bases; unmatched junction nucleotides: 11. As DNA, the CDR3 is TGTGCCAGTAGCGAACCACCGGGACAGGTTTACTTC. Its protein product is CASSEPPGQVYF.